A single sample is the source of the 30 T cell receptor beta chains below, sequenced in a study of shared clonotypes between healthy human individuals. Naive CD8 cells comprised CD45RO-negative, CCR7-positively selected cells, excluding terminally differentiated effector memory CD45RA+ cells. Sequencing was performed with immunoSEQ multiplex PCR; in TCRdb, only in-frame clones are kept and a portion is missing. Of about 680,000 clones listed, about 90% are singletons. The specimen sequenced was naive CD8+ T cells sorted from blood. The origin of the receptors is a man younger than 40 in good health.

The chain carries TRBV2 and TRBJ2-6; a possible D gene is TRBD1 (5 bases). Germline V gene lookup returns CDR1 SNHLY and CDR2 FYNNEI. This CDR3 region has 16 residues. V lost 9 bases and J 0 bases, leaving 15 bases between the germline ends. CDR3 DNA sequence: TGTGCCAGAAGGACAAGCCCTACCTCTGGGGCCAACGTCCTGACTTTC. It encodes CARRTSPTSGANVLTF.

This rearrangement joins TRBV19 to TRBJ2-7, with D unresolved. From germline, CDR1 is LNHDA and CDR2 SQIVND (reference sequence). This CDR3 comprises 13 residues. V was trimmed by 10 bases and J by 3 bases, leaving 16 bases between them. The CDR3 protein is CATSWYGDYEQYF. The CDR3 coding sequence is TGTGCCACATCTTGGTATGGGGACTACGAGCAGTACTTC.

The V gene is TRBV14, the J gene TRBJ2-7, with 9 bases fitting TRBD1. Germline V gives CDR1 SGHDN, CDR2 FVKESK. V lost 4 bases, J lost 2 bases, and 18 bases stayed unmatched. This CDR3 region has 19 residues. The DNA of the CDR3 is TGTGCCAGCAGCCCAGAGGGAGGGACAGGGCTAAGAAGGACCTACGAGCAGTACTTC. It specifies CASSPEGGTGLRRTYEQYF.

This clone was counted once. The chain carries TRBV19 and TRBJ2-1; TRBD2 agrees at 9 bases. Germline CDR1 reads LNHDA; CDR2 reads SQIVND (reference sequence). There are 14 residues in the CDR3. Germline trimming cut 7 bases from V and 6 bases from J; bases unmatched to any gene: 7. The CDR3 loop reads CASKVRGRVNEQFF. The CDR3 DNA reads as TGTGCCAGTAAGGTACGCGGGAGGGTCAATGAGCAGTTCTTC.

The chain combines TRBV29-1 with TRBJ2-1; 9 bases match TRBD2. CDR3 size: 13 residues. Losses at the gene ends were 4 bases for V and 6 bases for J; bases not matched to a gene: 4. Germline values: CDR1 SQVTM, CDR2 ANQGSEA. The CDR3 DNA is TGCAGCGTTGCGCGGGAGGGTACCAATGAGCAGTTCTTC. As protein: CSVAREGTNEQFF.

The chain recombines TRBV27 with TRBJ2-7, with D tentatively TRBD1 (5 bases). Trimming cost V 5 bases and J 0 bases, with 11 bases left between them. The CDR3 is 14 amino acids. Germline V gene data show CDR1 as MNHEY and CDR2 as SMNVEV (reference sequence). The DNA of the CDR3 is TGTGCCAGCAGTCGAGGCGACAGCTCCTACGAGCAGTACTTC. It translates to CASSRGDSSYEQYF.

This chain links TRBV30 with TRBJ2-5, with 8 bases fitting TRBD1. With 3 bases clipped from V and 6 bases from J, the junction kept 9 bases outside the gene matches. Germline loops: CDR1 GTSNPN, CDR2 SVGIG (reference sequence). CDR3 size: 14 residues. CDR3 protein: CAWSSGQGAKTQYF. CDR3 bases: TGTGCCTGGAGCTCGGGGCAGGGGGCAAAGACCCAGTACTTC.

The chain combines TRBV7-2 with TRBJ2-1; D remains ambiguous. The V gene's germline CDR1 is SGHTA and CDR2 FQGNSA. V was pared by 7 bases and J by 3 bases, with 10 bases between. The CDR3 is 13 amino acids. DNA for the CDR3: TGTGCCAGCACCTTCATGCGCTACAATGAGCAGTTCTTC. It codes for CASTFMRYNEQFF.

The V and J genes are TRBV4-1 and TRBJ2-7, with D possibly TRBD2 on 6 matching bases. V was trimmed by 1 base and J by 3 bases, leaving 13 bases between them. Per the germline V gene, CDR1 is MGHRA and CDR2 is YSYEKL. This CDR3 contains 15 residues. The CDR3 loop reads CASSQAGGAIYEQYF. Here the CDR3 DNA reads TGCGCCAGCAGCCAAGCAGGAGGGGCCATCTACGAGCAGTACTTC.

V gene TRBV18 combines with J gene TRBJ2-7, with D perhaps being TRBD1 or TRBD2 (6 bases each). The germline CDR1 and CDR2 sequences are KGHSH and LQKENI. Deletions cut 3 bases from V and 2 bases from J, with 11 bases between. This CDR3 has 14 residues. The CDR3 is CASSPWGAAYEQYF. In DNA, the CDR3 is TGTGCCAGCTCACCGTGGGGGGCCGCCTACGAGCAGTACTTC.

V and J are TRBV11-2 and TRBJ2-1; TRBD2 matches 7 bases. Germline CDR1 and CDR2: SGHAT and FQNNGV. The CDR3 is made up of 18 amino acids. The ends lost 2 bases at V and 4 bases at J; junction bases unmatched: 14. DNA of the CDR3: TGTGCCAGCAGCTTATCTGATGCGGGAGTAGTAAGATACAATGAGCAGTTCTTC. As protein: CASSLSDAGVVRYNEQFF. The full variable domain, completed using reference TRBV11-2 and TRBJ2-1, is EAGVAQSPRYKIIEKRQSVAFWCNPISGHATLYWYQQILGQGPKLLIQFQNNGVVDDSQLPKDRFSAERLKGVDSTLKIQPAKLEDSAVYLCASSLSDAGVVRYNEQFFGPGTRLTVL.

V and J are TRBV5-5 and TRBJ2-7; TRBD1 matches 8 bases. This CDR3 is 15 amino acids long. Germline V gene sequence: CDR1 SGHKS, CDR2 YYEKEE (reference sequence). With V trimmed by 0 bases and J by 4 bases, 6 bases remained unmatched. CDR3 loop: CASSLAQGESYEQYF. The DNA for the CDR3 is TGTGCCAGCAGCTTGGCACAGGGGGAATCGTACGAGCAGTACTTC.

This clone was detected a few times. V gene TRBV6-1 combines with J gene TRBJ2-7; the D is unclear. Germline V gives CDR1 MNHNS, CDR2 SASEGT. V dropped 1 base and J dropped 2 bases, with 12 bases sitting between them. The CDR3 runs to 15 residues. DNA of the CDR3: TGTGCCAGCAGTGAAGAGGCAGACTTAACCTACGAGCAGTACTTC. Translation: CASSEEADLTYEQYF.

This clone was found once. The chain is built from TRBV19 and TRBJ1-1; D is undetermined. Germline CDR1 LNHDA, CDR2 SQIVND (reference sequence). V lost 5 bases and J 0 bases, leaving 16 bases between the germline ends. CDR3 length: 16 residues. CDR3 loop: CASSHTLRRLNTEAFF. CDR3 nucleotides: TGTGCCAGTAGTCATACCCTTCGCAGGTTGAACACTGAAGCTTTCTTT. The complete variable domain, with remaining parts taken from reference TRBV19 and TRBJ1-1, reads DGGITQSPKYLFRKEGQNVTLSCEQNLNHDAMYWYRQDPGQGLRLIYYSQIVNDFQKGDIAEGYSVSREKKESFPLTVTSAQKNPTAFYLCASSHTLRRLNTEAFFGQGTRLTVV.

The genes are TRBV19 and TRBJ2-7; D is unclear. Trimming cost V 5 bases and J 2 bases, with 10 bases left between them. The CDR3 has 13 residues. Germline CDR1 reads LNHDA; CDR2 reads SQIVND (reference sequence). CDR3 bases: TGTGCCAGTAGTTTTGCAGTAACCTACGAGCAGTACTTC. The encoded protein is CASSFAVTYEQYF.

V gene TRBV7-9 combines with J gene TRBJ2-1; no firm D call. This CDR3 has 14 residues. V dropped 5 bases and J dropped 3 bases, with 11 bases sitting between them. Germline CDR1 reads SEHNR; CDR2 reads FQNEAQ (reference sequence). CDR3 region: CASSLMLIYNEQFF. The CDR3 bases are TGTGCCAGCAGCCTGATGCTGATCTACAATGAGCAGTTCTTC.

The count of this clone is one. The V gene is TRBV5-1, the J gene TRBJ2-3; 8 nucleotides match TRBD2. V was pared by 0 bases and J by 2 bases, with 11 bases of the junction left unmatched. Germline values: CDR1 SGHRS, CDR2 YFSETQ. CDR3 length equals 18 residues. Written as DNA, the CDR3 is TGCGCCAGCAGCTTGGGAGGTGCGGATAGCGGGACCACAGATACGCAGTATTTT. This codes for CASSLGGADSGTTDTQYF.

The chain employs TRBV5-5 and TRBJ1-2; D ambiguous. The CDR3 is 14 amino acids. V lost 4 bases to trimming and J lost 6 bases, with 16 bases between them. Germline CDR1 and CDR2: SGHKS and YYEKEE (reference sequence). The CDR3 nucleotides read TGTGCCAGCAGCAAAGAGGGTGGTCGGAATGGCTACACCTTC. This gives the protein CASSKEGGRNGYTF.

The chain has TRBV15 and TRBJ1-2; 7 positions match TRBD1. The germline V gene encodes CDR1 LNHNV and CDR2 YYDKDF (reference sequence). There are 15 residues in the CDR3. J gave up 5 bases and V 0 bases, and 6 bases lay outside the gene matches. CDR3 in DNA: TGTGCCACCAGCAGAGATCTGGACAGGCCTTATGGCTACACCTTC. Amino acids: CATSRDLDRPYGYTF.

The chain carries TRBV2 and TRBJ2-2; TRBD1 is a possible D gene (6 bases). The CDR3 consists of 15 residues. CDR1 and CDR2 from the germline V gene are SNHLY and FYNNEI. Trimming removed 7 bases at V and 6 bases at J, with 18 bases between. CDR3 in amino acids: CASKAGPEGAGELFF. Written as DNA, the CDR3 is TGTGCCAGCAAGGCCGGCCCCGAGGGGGCCGGGGAGCTGTTTTTT.

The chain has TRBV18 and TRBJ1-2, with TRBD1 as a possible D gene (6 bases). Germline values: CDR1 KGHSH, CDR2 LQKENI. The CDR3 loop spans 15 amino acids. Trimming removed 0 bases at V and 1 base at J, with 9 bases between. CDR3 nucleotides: TGTGCCAGCTCACCACCGGGGGCCAGTAACTATGGCTACACCTTC. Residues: CASSPPGASNYGYTF.

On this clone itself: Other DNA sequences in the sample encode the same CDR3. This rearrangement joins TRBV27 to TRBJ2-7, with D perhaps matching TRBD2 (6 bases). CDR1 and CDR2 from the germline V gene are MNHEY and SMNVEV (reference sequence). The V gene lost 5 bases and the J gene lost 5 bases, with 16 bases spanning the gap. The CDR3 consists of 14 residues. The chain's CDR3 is CASSLLGGEDEQYF. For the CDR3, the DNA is TGTGCCAGCAGTCTCTTGGGGGGAGAGGACGAGCAGTACTTC.

The CDR3 bases are TGTGCCAGCAGTTTAGGAGTGCGCATCTACAATGAGCAGTTCTTC. This codes for CASSLGVRIYNEQFF. This rearrangement joins TRBV27 to TRBJ2-1; D remains unclear. The V end was cut by 2 bases, the J end by 3 bases, with 11 bases between. The germline gives CDR1 MNHEY, CDR2 SMNVEV (reference sequence). The CDR3 runs 15 residues.

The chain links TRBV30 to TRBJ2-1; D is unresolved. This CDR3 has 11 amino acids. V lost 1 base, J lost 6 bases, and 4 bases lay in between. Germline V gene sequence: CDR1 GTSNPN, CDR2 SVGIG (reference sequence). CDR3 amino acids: CAWSGPNEQFF. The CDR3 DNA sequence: TGTGCCTGGAGTGGCCCCAATGAGCAGTTCTTC. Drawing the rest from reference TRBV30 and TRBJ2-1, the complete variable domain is SQTIHQWPATLVQPVGSPLSLECTVEGTSNPNLYWYRQAAGRGLQLLFYSVGIGQISSEVPQNLSASRPQDRQFILSSKKLLLSDSGFYLCAWSGPNEQFFGPGTRLTVL.

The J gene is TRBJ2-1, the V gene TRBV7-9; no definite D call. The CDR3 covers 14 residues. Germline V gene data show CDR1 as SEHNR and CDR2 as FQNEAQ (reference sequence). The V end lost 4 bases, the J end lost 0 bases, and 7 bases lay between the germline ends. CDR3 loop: CASSYSTSYNEQFF. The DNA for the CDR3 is TGTGCCAGCAGCTACAGCACCTCCTACAATGAGCAGTTCTTC.

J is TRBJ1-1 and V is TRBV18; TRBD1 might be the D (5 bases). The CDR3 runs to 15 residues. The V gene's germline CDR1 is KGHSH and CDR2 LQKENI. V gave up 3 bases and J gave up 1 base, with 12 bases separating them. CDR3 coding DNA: TGTGCCAGCTCACCGACTTTTGACAGGAACACTGAAGCTTTCTTT. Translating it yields CASSPTFDRNTEAFF.

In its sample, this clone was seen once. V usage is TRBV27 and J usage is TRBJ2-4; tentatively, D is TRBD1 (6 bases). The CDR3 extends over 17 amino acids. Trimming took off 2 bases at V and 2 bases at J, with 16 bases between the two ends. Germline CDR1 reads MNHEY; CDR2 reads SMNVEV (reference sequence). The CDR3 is CASSLGQPHLPKNIQYF. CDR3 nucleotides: TGTGCCAGCAGTTTAGGACAGCCTCATCTACCCAAAAACATTCAGTACTTC.

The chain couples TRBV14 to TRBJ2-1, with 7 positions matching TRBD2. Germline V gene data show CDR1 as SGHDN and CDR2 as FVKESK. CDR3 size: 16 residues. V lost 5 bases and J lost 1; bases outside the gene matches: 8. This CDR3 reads CASSFFRGDSYNEQFF. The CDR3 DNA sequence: TGTGCCAGCAGCTTTTTCCGGGGGGATTCCTACAATGAGCAGTTCTTC.

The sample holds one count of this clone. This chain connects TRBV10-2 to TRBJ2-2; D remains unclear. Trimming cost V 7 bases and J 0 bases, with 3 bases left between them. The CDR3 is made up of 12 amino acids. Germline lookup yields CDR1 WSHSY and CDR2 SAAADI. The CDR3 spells CASTSNTGELFF. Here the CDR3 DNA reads TGCGCCAGCACTTCGAACACCGGGGAGCTGTTTTTT.

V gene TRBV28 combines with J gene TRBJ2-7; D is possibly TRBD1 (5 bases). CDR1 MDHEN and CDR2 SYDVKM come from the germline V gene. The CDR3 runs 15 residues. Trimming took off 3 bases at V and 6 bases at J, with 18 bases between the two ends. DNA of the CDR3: TGTGCCAGCAGTTTCGTCCGACAGTTTATAGTCGAGCAGTACTTC. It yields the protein CASSFVRQFIVEQYF.